The 11 T cell receptor beta chains below were found in one sample sequenced in a study of cytomegalovirus exposure and HLA in healthy donors. Both 60 Vbeta primers and 13 Jbeta primers went into the PCR. Sequencing used immunoSEQ multiplex PCR; TCRdb keeps in-frame clones, though not all of them. The table lists about 200,000 clones, almost 80% of them singletons. The sample was PBMCs. These receptors all stem from a man younger than 35 in good health and CMV-seronegative.

The gene calls are TRBV5-1 and TRBJ2-7; the match to TRBD1 covers 7 bases. Germline V gene data show CDR1 as SGHRS and CDR2 as YFSETQ. The ends lost 7 bases at V and 9 bases at J; junction bases unmatched: 16. The CDR3 covers 14 residues. CDR3: CASSFTDRSSPQYF. CDR3 bases: TGCGCCAGCTCTTTTACGGACAGGAGCTCCCCGCAGTACTTC.

The chain employs TRBV19 and TRBJ2-7; 13 nucleotides agree with TRBD2. The CDR3 length is 15 residues. The ends lost 7 bases at V and 0 bases at J; junction bases unmatched: 3. The germline V gene has CDR1 LNHDA and CDR2 SQIVND (reference sequence). The CDR3 protein is CASKGLAGSSYEQYF. In nucleotides, the CDR3 is TGTGCCAGTAAGGGACTAGCGGGGAGCTCCTACGAGCAGTACTTC.

The DNA for the CDR3 is TGTGCCTGGAGTATACAGGGAACTGGGGGCTACACCTTC. Protein sequence: CAWSIQGTGGYTF. This chain connects TRBV30 to TRBJ1-2, with D maybe TRBD1 (6 bases). Germline CDR1 is GTSNPN and CDR2 is SVGIG (reference sequence). V dropped 2 bases and J dropped 8 bases, with 15 bases sitting between them. The CDR3 loop spans 13 amino acids.

J is TRBJ1-4 and V is TRBV6-6, with TRBD1 matching 8 bases. After removal of 7 bases from V and 4 bases from J, the junction contained 5 bases not matched to a gene. Germline V gene data show CDR1 as MNHNY and CDR2 as SVGAGI (reference sequence). The CDR3 runs 14 residues. The CDR3 nucleotides are TGTGCCAGCACGACAGGGGACTTTAATGAAAAACTGTTTTTT. It encodes CASTTGDFNEKLFF.

V gene TRBV4-3 combines with J gene TRBJ2-7; 11 nucleotides agree with TRBD2. This CDR3 comprises 15 residues. The V gene's germline CDR1 is LGHNA and CDR2 YSLEER. Trimming at V came to 1 base and at J to 4 bases, leaving 3 bases not matched to a gene. Here the CDR3 reads CASSQVLAGDYEQYF. CDR3 nucleotides: TGCGCCAGCAGCCAAGTACTAGCGGGAGATTACGAGCAGTACTTC.

The chain carries TRBV2 and TRBJ1-1; 7 bases line up with TRBD1. Germline loops: CDR1 SNHLY, CDR2 FYNNEI. J lost 1 base, V lost 1 base, and 6 bases had no gene match. CDR3 length: 16 residues. The CDR3 DNA follows: TGTGCCAGCAGTGAAGGTACAGGGGAGTGGAACACTGAAGCTTTCTTT. This gives the protein CASSEGTGEWNTEAFF.

The genes are TRBV5-6 and TRBJ1-2; D gene ambiguous. The CDR3 sequence is 16 residues long. Germline assignment: CDR1 SGHDT and CDR2 YYEEEE. The V gene lost 2 bases and the J gene lost 2 bases, with 16 bases spanning the gap. The DNA of the CDR3 is TGTGCCAGCAGCTTAGGAGGAGAGGTCTTCAACTATGGCTACACCTTC. Encoded protein: CASSLGGEVFNYGYTF. Complete variable domain (other parts from reference TRBV5-6 and TRBJ1-2): DAGVTQSPTHLIKTRGQQVTLRCSPKSGHDTVSWYQQALGQGPQFIFQYYEEEERQRGNFPDRFSGHQFPNYSSELNVNALLLGDSALYLCASSLGGEVFNYGYTFGSGTRLTVV.

V and J are TRBV30 and TRBJ1-4; no definite D call. From germline, CDR1 is GTSNPN and CDR2 SVGIG (reference sequence). The germline V and J ends were trimmed by 4 bases and 4 bases, with 13 bases remaining between them. The CDR3 covers 14 residues. The DNA of the CDR3 is TGTGCCTGGACCGAGGAGGCGGTTAATGAAAAACTGTTTTTT. Protein sequence: CAWTEEAVNEKLFF.

This chain uses TRBV19 with TRBJ2-2; the D gene is possibly TRBD1 (5 bases). The CDR3 length is 14 residues. Germline CDR1 is LNHDA and CDR2 is SQIVND (reference sequence). The germline V and J ends were trimmed by 5 bases and 3 bases, with 10 bases remaining between them. CDR3 in DNA: TGTGCCAGTAGTGATGGGGCTTACACCGGGGAGCTGTTTTTT. This codes for CASSDGAYTGELFF.

CDR3 sequence: CASRGQIDTEAFF. Here the CDR3 DNA reads TGTGCCAGCAGGGGACAGATTGACACTGAAGCTTTCTTT. This chain connects TRBV5-4 to TRBJ1-1; 7 bases align to TRBD1. The CDR3 consists of 13 residues. V shed 5 bases and J 3 bases; nucleotides not matched to a gene: 4. In germline, CDR1 is SGHNT, CDR2 YYREEE (reference sequence).

The CDR3 spells CASSVGPRRAASEQYF. The CDR3 DNA sequence: TGTGCCAGCAGCGTCGGGCCCAGGAGGGCTGCCTCCGAGCAGTACTTC. The rearrangement joins TRBV7-6 to TRBJ2-7, with TRBD2 as a possible D gene (6 bases). The V gene lost 5 bases and the J gene lost 6 bases, with 23 bases spanning the gap. CDR3 length: 16 residues. CDR1 is SGHVS, CDR2 FNYEAQ, per germline.